This TCR beta chain was captured by sequencing in a study of cytomegalovirus exposure and HLA in healthy donors. About the study: Tens of millions of unique TCRs from HLA-typed donors were held in an early release of data.

This clone was seen repeatedly, ten times or more. The antigen remains unidentified. Findings and limits, study-wide: In a later analysis, a missense DCLRE1C variant was linked to TCR beta V- and J-gene trimming. Some V segments (TRBV6-2 and TRBV6-3 among them) were excluded as indistinguishable. Reported performance of the classifier showed diagnosis of cytomegalovirus status with high specificity and sensitivity.

Researchers ran the PCR with 60 Vbeta and 13 Jbeta primers. This table comes from immunoSEQ multiplex PCR, and its TCRdb copy is limited to in-frame clones, with some not included. The top ten hold under 4.5% of the sample, which has roughly 130,000 clones, roughly 80% seen once. This CDR3 is 14 amino acids long. The V gene lost 0 bases and the J gene lost 6 bases, with 12 bases spanning the gap. Germline V gene data show CDR1 as SGHVS and CDR2 as FQNEAQ. This chain links TRBV7-8 with TRBJ2-7, with a possible D match to TRBD2 (5 bases). The receptor was derived from a middle-aged woman in good health and CMV-seronegative. Sequences were obtained from PBMCs. CDR3: CASSLARVEGEQYF. The CDR3 DNA reads as TGTGCCAGCAGCTTAGCGCGGGTAGAGGGCGAGCAGTACTTC.